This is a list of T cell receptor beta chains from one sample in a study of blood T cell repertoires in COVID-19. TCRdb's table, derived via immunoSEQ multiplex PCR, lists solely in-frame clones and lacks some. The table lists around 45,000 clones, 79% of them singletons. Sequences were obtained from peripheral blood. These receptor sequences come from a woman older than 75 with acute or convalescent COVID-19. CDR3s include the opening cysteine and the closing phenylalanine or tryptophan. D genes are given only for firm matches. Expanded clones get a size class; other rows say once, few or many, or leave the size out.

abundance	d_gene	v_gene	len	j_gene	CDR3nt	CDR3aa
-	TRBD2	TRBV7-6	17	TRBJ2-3	TGTGCCAGCAGCTCCGGACTAGCGGGTCCCCGCACAGATACGCAGTATTTT	CASSSGLAGPRTDTQYF
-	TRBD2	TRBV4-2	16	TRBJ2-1	TGTGCCAGCAGCCCAAAGGCGGGAGGCCAAGACAATGAGCAGTTCTTC	CASSPKAGGQDNEQFF
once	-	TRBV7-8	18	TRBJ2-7	TGTGCCAGCAGCCGCACAGGTGGCCAGGCCGGGTTTTCCTACGAGCAGTACTTC	CASSRTGGQAGFSYEQYF
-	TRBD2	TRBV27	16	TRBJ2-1	TGTGCCAGCAGTCCCATGGGACTAGCGGGGGGCAATGAGCAGTTCTTC	CASSPMGLAGGNEQFF
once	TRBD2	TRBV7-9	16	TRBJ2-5	TGTGCCAGCAGCCCCGGACTAGCGGCCTTCCAAGAGACCCAGTACTTC	CASSPGLAAFQETQYF
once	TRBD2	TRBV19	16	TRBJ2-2	TGTGCCAGTAGTGTCTCTCTAGCGGGAAGCACCGGGGAGCTGTTTTTT	CASSVSLAGSTGELFF
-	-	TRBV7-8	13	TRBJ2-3	TGTGCCAGCAGCACCACCAGGGGAGATACGCAGTATTTT	CASSTTRGDTQYF
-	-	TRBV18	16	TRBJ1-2	TGTGCCAGCTCGCTCATGGACAGCCCTTTGGACTATGGCTACACCTTC	CASSLMDSPLDYGYTF
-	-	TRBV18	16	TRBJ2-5	TGTGCCAGCTCACCTCGTAACAGGGGGGGATTGGAGACCCAGTACTTC	CASSPRNRGGLETQYF
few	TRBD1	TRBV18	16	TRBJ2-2	TGTGCCAGCTCACCTCCAGGGGGCCGTAACACCGGGGAGCTGTTTTTT	CASSPPGGRNTGELFF
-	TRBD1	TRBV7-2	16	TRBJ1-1	TGTGCCAGCAGCCAACGACAGGGTGGGATGAACACTGAAGCTTTCTTT	CASSQRQGGMNTEAFF
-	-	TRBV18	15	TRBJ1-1	TGTGCCAGCTCGCCGTATAACGGTTTGAACACTGAAGCTTTCTTT	CASSPYNGLNTEAFF
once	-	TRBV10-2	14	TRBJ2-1	TGCGCCAGCAGTGATGAAGCTTCCTACAATGAGCAGTTCTTC	CASSDEASYNEQFF
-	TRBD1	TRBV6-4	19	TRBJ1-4	TGTGCCAGCAGTGACTCGAAATCCGGGACAGGCCCAACTAATGAAAAACTGTTTTTT	CASSDSKSGTGPTNEKLFF
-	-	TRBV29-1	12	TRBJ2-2	TGCAGCGTATCACCGACTAGCGGGGAGCTGTTTTTT	CSVSPTSGELFF
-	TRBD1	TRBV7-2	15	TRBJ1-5	TGTGCCAGCAGCTCCGGGACAGGGGGAGATCAGCCCCAGCATTTT	CASSSGTGGDQPQHF
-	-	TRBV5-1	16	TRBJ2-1	TGCGCCAGCAGCCGCGGTGCCACCATCCCGGGCAATGAGCAGTTCTTC	CASSRGATIPGNEQFF
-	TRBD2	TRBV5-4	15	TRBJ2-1	TGTGCCAGCAGCTCACCGGGACTAGCGGACAATGAGCAGTTCTTC	CASSSPGLADNEQFF
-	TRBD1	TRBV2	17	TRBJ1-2	TGTGCCAGCACCCCAAGTAACGTTGGACAGGGTACCGCTGGCTACACCTTC	CASTPSNVGQGTAGYTF
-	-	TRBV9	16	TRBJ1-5	TGTGCCAGCAGCTTCCGGACGGGAGATAGCAATCAGCCCCAGCATTTT	CASSFRTGDSNQPQHF
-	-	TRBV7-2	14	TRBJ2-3	TGTGCCAGCAGCTTAGCGGGAGGTATCGATACGCAGTATTTT	CASSLAGGIDTQYF
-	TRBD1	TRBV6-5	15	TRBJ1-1	TGTGCCAGCAGTTGGACAGGGCGGGGGAACACTGAAGCTTTCTTT	CASSWTGRGNTEAFF
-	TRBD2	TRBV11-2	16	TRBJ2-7	TGTGCCAGCAGCTTAGGGGCTAGCGGGTTGTACTACGAGCAGTACTTC	CASSLGASGLYYEQYF
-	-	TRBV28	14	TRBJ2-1	TGTGCCAGCAGTTCTTACGCGGGGTACAATGAGCAGTTCTTC	CASSSYAGYNEQFF
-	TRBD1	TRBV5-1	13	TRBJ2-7	TGCGCCAGCAGCTCGGACAGGGCCTACGAGCAGTACTTC	CASSSDRAYEQYF
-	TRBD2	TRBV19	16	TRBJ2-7	TGTGCCAGTAGTGCCACCCCTAGTAGCGGGAGGGCCGAGCAGTACTTC	CASSATPSSGRAEQYF
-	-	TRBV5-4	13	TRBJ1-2	TGTGCCAGCAGCTTGGAGTGGGGGCATGGCTACACCTTC	CASSLEWGHGYTF
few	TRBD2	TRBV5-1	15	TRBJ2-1	TGCGCCAGCAGCTTTGCTAGCGGGAACTACAATGAGCAGTTCTTC	CASSFASGNYNEQFF
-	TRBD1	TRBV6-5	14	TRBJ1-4	TGTGCCAGCAGGATTCGGACAGGGGGAGAAAAACTGTTTTTT	CASRIRTGGEKLFF
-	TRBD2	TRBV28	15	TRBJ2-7	TGTGCCAGCAGCTCTCTTCGGACTAGTGGCTACGAGCAGTACTTC	CASSSLRTSGYEQYF
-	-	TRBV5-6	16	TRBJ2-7	TGTGCCAGCAGCTTCGTTAACAGGGCCATCTCCTACGAGCAGTACTTC	CASSFVNRAISYEQYF
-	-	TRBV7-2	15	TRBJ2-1	TGTGCCAGCAGCTTAGCTCCGGGAACCTACAATGAGCAGTTCTTC	CASSLAPGTYNEQFF
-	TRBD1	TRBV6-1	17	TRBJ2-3	TGTGCCAGCAGTGCCCCAGGGACAGGCTACTTTACAGATACGCAGTATTTT	CASSAPGTGYFTDTQYF
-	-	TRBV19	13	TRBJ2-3	TGTGCCAGTAGGCAGGAGGGAATGGATACGCAGTATTTT	CASRQEGMDTQYF
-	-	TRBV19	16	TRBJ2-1	TGTGCCAGTAGTGGGGTAGCGGAGGTCGGTACCAATGAGCAGTTCTTC	CASSGVAEVGTNEQFF
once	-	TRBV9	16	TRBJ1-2	TGTGCCAGCAGCGTAGGCCGGGGGGGACTAACCTATGGCTACACCTTC	CASSVGRGGLTYGYTF
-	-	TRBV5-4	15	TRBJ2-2	TGTGCCAGCACACCTAGGACAGACTACACCGGGGAGCTGTTTTTT	CASTPRTDYTGELFF
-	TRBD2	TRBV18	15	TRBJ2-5	TGTGCCAGCTCACCTGGGACTAGCGGGAGGGAGACCCAGTACTTC	CASSPGTSGRETQYF
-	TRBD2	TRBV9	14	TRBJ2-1	TGTGCCAGCAGCGTAGTAGCGGGAGGCAATGAGCAGTTCTTC	CASSVVAGGNEQFF
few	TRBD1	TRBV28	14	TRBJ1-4	TGTGCCAGCAGTCCTGGACAGGGTAGTGAAAAACTGTTTTTT	CASSPGQGSEKLFF
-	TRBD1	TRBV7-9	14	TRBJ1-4	TGTGCCAGCAGCCTAGACAGGGGTGGTGAAAAACTGTTTTTT	CASSLDRGGEKLFF
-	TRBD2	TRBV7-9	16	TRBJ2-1	TGTGCCAGCAGCCCGAGGCCGGGACTAGCGGTTGATGAGCAGTTCTTC	CASSPRPGLAVDEQFF
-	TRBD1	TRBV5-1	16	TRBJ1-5	TGCGCCAGCAGCTTGGGGGGAACAGGGGCCAATCAGCCCCAGCATTTT	CASSLGGTGANQPQHF
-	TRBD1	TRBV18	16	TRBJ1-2	TGTGCCAGCTCACCGTTCTTACAGGACAGGGAGCCTGGCTACACCTTC	CASSPFLQDREPGYTF
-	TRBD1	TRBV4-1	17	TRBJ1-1	TGCGCCAGCAGCCAACTCGGGACAGGGGGCTTGAACACTGAAGCTTTCTTT	CASSQLGTGGLNTEAFF
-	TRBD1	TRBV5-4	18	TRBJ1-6	TGTGCCAGCAGCCCCAAGACAGGGATTACTTCCTATAATTCACCCCTCCACTTT	CASSPKTGITSYNSPLHF
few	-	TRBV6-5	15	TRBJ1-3	TGTGCCAGCAGTTCGTCAGGGTACTCTGGAAACACCATATATTTT	CASSSSGYSGNTIYF
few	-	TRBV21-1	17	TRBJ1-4	TGTGCCAGCAGCAAAGGACAGGGGAGGGCAACTAATGAAAAACTGTTTTTT	CASSKGQGRATNEKLFF
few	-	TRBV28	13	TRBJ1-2	TGTGCCAGCACCCGCCGGGGGGGGGATGGCTACACCTTC	CASTRRGGDGYTF
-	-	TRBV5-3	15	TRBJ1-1	TGTGCCAGAAGCTCCCTCCGCGATGTGAACACTGAAGCTTTCTTT	CARSSLRDVNTEAFF
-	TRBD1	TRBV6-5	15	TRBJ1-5	TGTGCCAGCAGCAGGACAGGGTTGGGCAATCAGCCCCAGCATTTT	CASSRTGLGNQPQHF
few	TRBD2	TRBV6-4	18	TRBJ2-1	TGTGCCAGCAGTGACAAGGGGGCTAGCGGGAGGGCCGCTCATGAGCAGTTCTTC	CASSDKGASGRAAHEQFF
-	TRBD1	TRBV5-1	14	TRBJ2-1	TGCGCCAGCAGCGGGGACAGGGTTTTTGATGAGCAGTTCTTC	CASSGDRVFDEQFF
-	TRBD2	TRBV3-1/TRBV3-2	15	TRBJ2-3	TGTGCCAGCAGCCAGGCGGGAGGCCCCACAGATACGCAGTATTTT	CASSQAGGPTDTQYF
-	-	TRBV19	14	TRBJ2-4	TGTGCCAGTATCGAGAGGCTAGGAGGGAACATTCAGTACTTC	CASIERLGGNIQYF
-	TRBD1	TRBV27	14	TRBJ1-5	TGTGCCAGCAGTACAGGGGGGAGCGATCAGCCCCAGCATTTT	CASSTGGSDQPQHF
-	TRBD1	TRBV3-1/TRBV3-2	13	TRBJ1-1	TGTGCCAGCAGCCAAGAGGGACAGACGAAACGTTTCTTT	CASSQEGQTKRFF
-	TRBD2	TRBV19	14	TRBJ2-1	TGTGCCAGTATCGTAAGCGGGAGGGCCGGTGAGCAGTTCTTC	CASIVSGRAGEQFF
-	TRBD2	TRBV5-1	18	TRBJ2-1	TGCGCCAGCAGCCCGGGACTAGCGGGAAGGCGGGAGGGGACTGAGCAGTTCTTC	CASSPGLAGRREGTEQFF
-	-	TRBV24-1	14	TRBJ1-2	TGTGCCACCAGTGATGACAGGACTGACTATGGCTACACCTTC	CATSDDRTDYGYTF